Listed below are T cell receptor beta chains from one sample, sequenced in a study of shared clonotypes between healthy human individuals. Only in-frame clones appear in the TCRdb table, and some are missing; sequencing was by immunoSEQ multiplex PCR. The data show about 480,000 clones, with 70% to 80% seen just once and roughly 13% held by the top ten. The sequenced material came from PBMCs. The receptors come from a woman aged 40 to 50 in good health. Some clones in this sample may be carry-over from other donors' samples. The CDR3 runs from the conserved cysteine through the conserved F or W. Fields, in order: V gene, D gene, J gene, clone size, CDR3 DNA, CDR3 protein. D genes are given only for firm matches. Clone size, where shown, is once, few, many, or a class for clones that have expanded.

v_call: TRBV6-1; d_call: TRBD2; j_call: TRBJ2-5; clone_size: NA; cdr3_nt: TGTGCCAGCAGTGGGGTAGCGGGAGGGGCAGAGACCCAGTACTTC; cdr3_aa: CASSGVAGGAETQYF
v_call: TRBV5-4; d_call: NA; j_call: TRBJ2-1; clone_size: NA; cdr3_nt: TGTGCCAGCAGCTTGGGAGGTGAGCAGTTCTTC; cdr3_aa: CASSLGGEQFF
v_call: TRBV27; d_call: TRBD1; j_call: TRBJ1-2; clone_size: NA; cdr3_nt: TGTGCCAGCAGTAGACAGGGGCACCCGGTCTATGGCTACACCTTC; cdr3_aa: CASSRQGHPVYGYTF
v_call: TRBV28; d_call: NA; j_call: TRBJ2-1; clone_size: NA; cdr3_nt: TGTGCCAGCAGTTTGGAGGGATACAATGAGCAGTTCTTC; cdr3_aa: CASSLEGYNEQFF
v_call: TRBV6-6; d_call: NA; j_call: TRBJ2-7; clone_size: NA; cdr3_nt: TGTGCCAGCAGTCCCACTGAAGGCAGGAATTACGAGCAGTACTTC; cdr3_aa: CASSPTEGRNYEQYF
v_call: TRBV18; d_call: TRBD1; j_call: TRBJ1-1; clone_size: NA; cdr3_nt: TGTGCCAGCTCACCCCCGGGACAGGGACCGAACACTGAAGCTTTCTTT; cdr3_aa: CASSPPGQGPNTEAFF
v_call: TRBV15; d_call: TRBD2; j_call: TRBJ2-7; clone_size: NA; cdr3_nt: TGTGCCACCAGCAGGACTAGCGGGAGATACGAGCAGTACTTC; cdr3_aa: CATSRTSGRYEQYF
v_call: TRBV28; d_call: TRBD1; j_call: TRBJ2-7; clone_size: NA; cdr3_nt: TGTGCCAGCAGTTGGGGACAGGGGTTCTCCTACGAGCAGTACTTC; cdr3_aa: CASSWGQGFSYEQYF
v_call: TRBV20-1; d_call: NA; j_call: TRBJ1-5; clone_size: few; cdr3_nt: TGCAGTCCACCATCCCAGCATTTT; cdr3_aa: CSPPSQHF
v_call: TRBV11-2; d_call: NA; j_call: TRBJ2-6; clone_size: NA; cdr3_nt: TGTGCCAGCAGCTGGACAGTTGGGGCCAACGTCCTGACTTTC; cdr3_aa: CASSWTVGANVLTF
v_call: TRBV28; d_call: NA; j_call: TRBJ2-1; clone_size: NA; cdr3_nt: TGTGCCAGCAGTCCCGTCCCCCGGTACAATGAGCAGTTCTTC; cdr3_aa: CASSPVPRYNEQFF
v_call: TRBV5-1; d_call: NA; j_call: TRBJ2-7; clone_size: few; cdr3_nt: TGCGCCAGCAGCTTGGGACAAAACTACGAGCAGTACTTC; cdr3_aa: CASSLGQNYEQYF
v_call: TRBV5-1; d_call: NA; j_call: TRBJ2-7; clone_size: NA; cdr3_nt: TGCGCCAGCAGCTTGGACCGTTTGTGGCAGTACTTC; cdr3_aa: CASSLDRLWQYF
v_call: TRBV23-1; d_call: NA; j_call: TRBJ2-7; clone_size: NA; cdr3_nt: TGCGCCAGCAGTCAATCAACTCTACCCCGGGAGTGGTACGAGCAGTACTTC; cdr3_aa: CASSQSTLPREWYEQYF
v_call: TRBV2; d_call: TRBD1; j_call: TRBJ2-7; clone_size: NA; cdr3_nt: TGTGCCAGCATCTCGGGGACAGGTTCCTACGAGCAGTACTTC; cdr3_aa: CASISGTGSYEQYF
v_call: TRBV18; d_call: TRBD2; j_call: TRBJ2-5; clone_size: once; cdr3_nt: TGTGCCAGCTCACCCAACCCGACTAGCCCCGAAACCCAGTACTTC; cdr3_aa: CASSPNPTSPETQYF
v_call: TRBV30; d_call: TRBD1; j_call: TRBJ2-3; clone_size: NA; cdr3_nt: TGTGCCGGCACAGGGGGTTGGTCAGATACGCAGTATTTT; cdr3_aa: CAGTGGWSDTQYF
v_call: TRBV5-6; d_call: TRBD2; j_call: TRBJ2-1; clone_size: NA; cdr3_nt: TGTGCCAGCAGCGGCGGGACTAGCGGGAGGGCCTCCTACAATGAGCAGTTCTTC; cdr3_aa: CASSGGTSGRASYNEQFF
v_call: TRBV7-2; d_call: TRBD1; j_call: TRBJ2-1; clone_size: NA; cdr3_nt: TGTGCCAGCAACGAGGGGGCTTGGGCGACAGGGAATGAGCAGTTCTTC; cdr3_aa: CASNEGAWATGNEQFF
v_call: TRBV11-2; d_call: TRBD1; j_call: TRBJ1-1; clone_size: NA; cdr3_nt: TGTGCCAGCAGCCTCCGCGGACCGGGACAGGGGGCCACTGAAGCTTTCTTT; cdr3_aa: CASSLRGPGQGATEAFF
v_call: TRBV18; d_call: TRBD1; j_call: TRBJ1-1; clone_size: once; cdr3_nt: TGTGCCAGCTCACGGGACAGGCTTAACACTGAAGCTTTCTTT; cdr3_aa: CASSRDRLNTEAFF
v_call: TRBV15; d_call: NA; j_call: TRBJ2-1; clone_size: NA; cdr3_nt: TGTGCCACCAGCCCGGGCAGGGGGAGGCTGCAGTTCTTC; cdr3_aa: CATSPGRGRLQFF
v_call: TRBV30; d_call: TRBD2; j_call: TRBJ2-5; clone_size: NA; cdr3_nt: TGTGCCTGGATTCTAGCGGGCCGCCCGGAGACCCAGTACTTC; cdr3_aa: CAWILAGRPETQYF
v_call: TRBV5-1; d_call: TRBD2; j_call: TRBJ2-7; clone_size: once; cdr3_nt: TGCGCCAGCTATCCTCTAGCGGGCCCTCCGGGGGAGCAGTACTTC; cdr3_aa: CASYPLAGPPGEQYF
v_call: TRBV28; d_call: NA; j_call: TRBJ1-4; clone_size: NA; cdr3_nt: TGTGCCAGCAGTTCTGGCCTCGGTGTGGAAAAACTGTTTTTT; cdr3_aa: CASSSGLGVEKLFF
v_call: TRBV6-1; d_call: TRBD2; j_call: TRBJ2-3; clone_size: many; cdr3_nt: TGTGCCAGCAGTGAAATGCTAGCGGGAGGGAAGACAGATACGCAGTATTTT; cdr3_aa: CASSEMLAGGKTDTQYF
v_call: TRBV30; d_call: NA; j_call: TRBJ1-6; clone_size: NA; cdr3_nt: TGTGCCCGGGCTCGGGACTTCAATTCACCCCTCCACTTT; cdr3_aa: CARARDFNSPLHF
v_call: TRBV28; d_call: NA; j_call: TRBJ2-7; clone_size: few; cdr3_nt: TGTGCCAGCGTGGGCAGCTCCTACGAGCAGTACTTC; cdr3_aa: CASVGSSYEQYF
v_call: TRBV28; d_call: NA; j_call: TRBJ2-5; clone_size: NA; cdr3_nt: TGTGCCAGCGGAGGGGGGGTAAAGACCCAGTACTTC; cdr3_aa: CASGGGVKTQYF
v_call: TRBV25-1; d_call: NA; j_call: TRBJ1-1; clone_size: NA; cdr3_nt: TGTGCCAGCAGAATCAGCCCGAACACTGAAGCTTTCTTT; cdr3_aa: CASRISPNTEAFF
v_call: TRBV15; d_call: NA; j_call: TRBJ1-2; clone_size: NA; cdr3_nt: TGTGCCACCAGCAGAGATATGGGCAGGGACGGATATGGCTACACCTTC; cdr3_aa: CATSRDMGRDGYGYTF
v_call: TRBV2; d_call: NA; j_call: TRBJ2-5; clone_size: few; cdr3_nt: TGTGCCAGCAGTGGCAGAGGTGGAGAGACCCAGTACTTC; cdr3_aa: CASSGRGGETQYF
v_call: TRBV11-3; d_call: TRBD2; j_call: TRBJ2-3; clone_size: NA; cdr3_nt: TGTGCCAGCAGCTACGGACTAGCGGCTAGCACAGATACGCAGTATTTT; cdr3_aa: CASSYGLAASTDTQYF
v_call: TRBV4-1; d_call: TRBD2; j_call: TRBJ2-7; clone_size: NA; cdr3_nt: TGCGCCAGCAGCCAAGGGCCGGGGACTAGCGGGAGGATGTACCACGAGCAGTACTTC; cdr3_aa: CASSQGPGTSGRMYHEQYF
v_call: TRBV5-1; d_call: NA; j_call: TRBJ2-5; clone_size: NA; cdr3_nt: TGCGCCAGCAGCTTGGTCGGGGGAACCAGGGAGACCCAGTACTTC; cdr3_aa: CASSLVGGTRETQYF
v_call: TRBV6-6; d_call: TRBD1; j_call: TRBJ1-4; clone_size: NA; cdr3_nt: TGTGCCAGCAGAGCCGGGACAGGGGATGAAAAACTGTTTTTT; cdr3_aa: CASRAGTGDEKLFF